These 23 T cell receptor beta chains share one sample of origin, sequenced in a study of tumor-infiltrating lymphocytes in primary liver carcinoma. The template, approximately 500 ng total RNA, yielded TCR beta cDNA made with a constant-region primer. Investigators got TCR beta libraries out of three nested multiplex PCR rounds, done with slightly modified ARM-PCR. Rounds one and two of PCR, each of 9 to 11 cycles, were primed with TRBV1-TRBV30 forward primers and a C-beta reverse primer. MiXCR, run by TCRdb on the multiplex PCR reads, gives a single entry per CDR3 protein. This sample yields 150,000 to 200,000 distinct CDR3 sequences, of which 85% are seen a single time; 15% to 20% belongs to the top ten. It was from 20-30 mg of unsorted bulk tissue that RNA and DNA were co-extracted. The sample was tumor tissue from primary liver carcinoma. The receptors stem from a man in his forties with primary liver carcinoma and hepatitis B virus infection.

A note on this clonotype: A junction end diverges from the germline sequence, so it may reflect a read error. The rearrangement joins TRBV28 to TRBJ2-1, with 9 bases aligning to TRBD2. Germline loops: CDR1 MDHEN, CDR2 SYDVKM. The CDR3 is 18 amino acids. Here the CDR3 reads CTSSSPSGAGGFYNEQFF. The CDR3 DNA is TGTACCAGCAGTTCCCCATCGGGGGCGGGAGGGTTCTACAATGAGCAGTTCTTC.

In regard to this clonotype: One end of the junction fails to match germline, which may point to a read error. The chain joins TRBV4-2 to TRBJ2-1; 8 nucleotides line up with TRBD2. The CDR3 totals 15 residues. Looked up from germline, CDR1 is LGHNA and CDR2 is YNFKEQ. The CDR3: CASSLLAGSQNEQLF. CDR3 DNA: TGTGCCAGCAGCCTCCTAGCGGGTAGCCAGAATGAGCAGTTATTC.

As concerns this clonotype: The CDR3 does not close with the conserved phenylalanine or tryptophan, likely indicating a read error. The chain combines TRBV5-5 with TRBJ1-1; 11 bases are shared with TRBD1. The J segment lost 5 bases and the V segment lost 1 base, leaving 4 bases of the junction unmatched. In germline, CDR1 is SGHKS, CDR2 YYEKEE (reference sequence). The CDR3 covers 15 residues. CDR3 region: CASSLLGTGGTEAFL. The CDR3 region has the DNA TGTGCCAGCAGCTTGTTAGGGACAGGGGGTACTGAAGCTTTCCTT.

Worth noting for this clonotype: The junction differs from germline at one of its ends, possibly a read error. This chain links TRBV5-4 with TRBJ2-3; D possibly corresponds to TRBD2 (5 bases). The CDR3 is 16 amino acids. Germline loops: CDR1 SGHNT, CDR2 YYREEE (reference sequence). The CDR3 sequence is CARSLEGSEVTDTQYF. CDR3 in DNA: TGTGCCAGGAGCTTGGAAGGTAGCGAGGTCACAGATACCCAGTATTTT.

Notes on this clonotype: As the CDR3 is not closed by the conserved phenylalanine or tryptophan, this likely results from a read error. CDR3 residues: CVSSNPGGPGANVLTY. In DNA, the CDR3 is TGTGTCAGTAGTAATCCGGGAGGCCCTGGGGCCAACGTCCTGACTTAC. The chain uses TRBV6-5 and TRBJ2-6; 7 nucleotides agree with TRBD2. Germline lookup yields CDR1 MNHEY and CDR2 SVGAGI. The CDR3 extends over 16 amino acids.

Points on this clonotype: The junction and the germline gene differ at one end; a read error may be behind it. The chain couples TRBV11-1 to TRBJ2-3; D unresolved. This CDR3 is 15 amino acids long. Germline V gene data show CDR1 as SGHAT and CDR2 as FQDESV (reference sequence). Here the CDR3 DNA reads TGTGCCAGCAGCTTGAGTGGTCTTAGCATAGATACGCAGTATTTT. Encoded protein: CASSLSGLSIDTQYF. The whole variable domain, remainder taken from reference TRBV11-1 and TRBJ2-3, is EAEVAQSPRYKITEKSQAVAFWCDPISGHATLYWYRQILGQGPELLVQFQDESVVDDSQLPKDRFSAERLKGVDSTLKIQPAELGDSAMYLCASSLSGLSIDTQYFGPGTRLTVL.

With respect to this clonotype: The junction and the germline gene differ at one end; a read error may be behind it. The chain links TRBV6-6 to TRBJ2-5; D could derive from TRBD1 or TRBD2 (5 bases each). Germline V gives CDR1 MNHNY, CDR2 SVGAGI (reference sequence). There are 14 residues in the CDR3. This CDR3 is CANSYPGTDEIQYF. For the CDR3, the DNA is TGTGCCAACAGTTACCCAGGGACGGATGAGATCCAGTACTTC.

This CDR3 is CASSQDREAGDERYF. DNA for the CDR3: TGCGCCAGCAGCCAAGATAGGGAGGCGGGAGACGAGCGATACTTC. The chain links TRBV4-3 to TRBJ2-7; 7 nucleotides match TRBD2. The germline V gene has CDR1 LGHNA and CDR2 YSLEER. Trimming took 0 bases from V and 13 from J; bases not matched to a gene: 15. This CDR3 has 15 amino acids.

The sample holds one count of this clonotype. A much larger clone is a single base away; this may be a read error. This chain connects TRBV28 to TRBJ1-2; a weak D match, TRBD1 (5 bases). Looked up from germline, CDR1 is MDHEN and CDR2 is SYDVKM. The V gene lost 1 base and the J gene lost 8 bases, with 14 bases spanning the gap. This CDR3 comprises 14 residues. CDR3 sequence reads: CASSLSNRSSGYTF. CDR3 nucleotide sequence: TGTGCCAGCAGTTTATCGAACAGGAGTAGCGGCTACACCTTC.

A note on this clonotype: The junction departs from the called germline gene at one end, perhaps through a read error. J is TRBJ1-1 and V is TRBV11-2; D is unclear. Germline CDR1 SGHAT, CDR2 FQNNGV. The CDR3 contains 13 residues. In DNA form, the CDR3 reads TGTGTCAGCAGCTTAAGACTGAACACTGTAGCTTTCTTT. Its protein product is CVSSLRLNTVAFF.

Comment on this clonotype: The CDR3 does not close with the conserved phenylalanine or tryptophan, likely indicating a read error. The V gene is TRBV7-8, the J gene TRBJ2-1; 12 bases map to TRBD2. Germline CDR1 reads SGHVS; CDR2 reads FQNEAQ. There are 16 residues in the CDR3. This CDR3 reads CASSYLAGGSYNDQFL. CDR3 in DNA: TGTGCCAGCAGCTATCTAGCGGGAGGGTCCTACAATGATCAGTTCTTA.

This chain joins TRBV29-1 and TRBJ2-1; 11 bases are a match to TRBD2. This CDR3 has 13 amino acids. Germline CDR1 and CDR2: SQVTM and ANQGSEA. J was trimmed by 8 bases and V by 7 bases; bases with no gene match: 7. CDR3 nucleotide sequence: TGCAGCGCGACTAGCGGGAAGCTCCATGAGCAGTTCTTC. Translated: CSATSGKLHEQFF.

Points on this clonotype: Since no conserved phenylalanine or tryptophan closes the CDR3, a read error is the likely cause. The DNA is omitted, as the CDR3 cannot be located on it reliably, and the CDR3 follows TCRdb's listing. This chain connects TRBV29-1 to TRBJ2-2; the table assigns TRBD2, which was not confirmed against the DNA. Termini included, the CDR3 measures 15 amino acids. Germline V gene data show CDR1 as SQVTM and CDR2 as ANQGSEA. CDR3 amino acids: CSVETSAANTGELFS.

V is TRBV7-8 and J is TRBJ1-1, with D uncertain. The CDR3 has 13 residues. With 6 bases removed from V and 0 bases from J, the gap between germline ends came to 8 bases. Looked up from germline, CDR1 is SGHVS and CDR2 is FQNEAQ. The CDR3 protein is CASSRKVNTEAFF. As DNA, the CDR3 is TGTGCCAGCAGTCGGAAAGTGAACACTGAAGCTTTCTTT.

The rearrangement joins TRBV6-6 to TRBJ1-1, with D maybe TRBD1 (6 bases). Trimming took off 6 bases at V and 12 bases at J, with 20 bases between the two ends. The CDR3 sequence is 13 residues long. Germline V lookup: CDR1 MNHNY, CDR2 SVGAGI (reference sequence). In DNA form, the CDR3 reads TGTGCCAGCAGCATAGGGGGGACTACTAAAACTTTCTTT. This codes for CASSIGGTTKTFF.

With regard to this clonotype: One end of the junction is discordant with germline, which a read error may explain. The chain employs TRBV4-1 and TRBJ1-1; possible D gene TRBD1, 5 bases. Per the germline V gene, CDR1 is MGHRA and CDR2 is YSYEKL. This CDR3 has 16 residues. The CDR3 coding sequence is TGCGCCAGCAGCCTCGGGATAGGGGCCCTGAACACTGGAGCTTTCTTT. This sequence encodes CASSLGIGALNTGAFF.

Comments on this clonotype: Germline and junction disagree at one end, which may indicate a read error. The chain recombines TRBV11-3 with TRBJ1-1, with unresolved D. This CDR3 has 13 residues. Germline V CDR1 and CDR2: SGHNT, YENEEA. This CDR3 reads CAGSLGPDAEALF. CDR3 nucleotide sequence: TGTGCCGGCAGTTTAGGTCCAGACGCTGAAGCTTTATTT.

With regard to this clonotype: One end of the junction is discordant with germline, which a read error may explain. V gene TRBV12-3 or TRBV12-4 combines with J gene TRBJ1-6, with no clear D. The CDR3 is 14 residues long. CDR3 sequence: CACSLTQYNSPLHF. The CDR3 DNA reads TGTGCCTGCAGTTTGACACAGTATAATTCACCCCTCCACTTT.

Details on this clonotype: Its ends do not fully match the called genes, so a read error is possible. This chain connects TRBV11-1 to TRBJ2-7; weak D call: TRBD1 (6 bases). The germline CDR1 and CDR2 sequences are SGHAT and FQDESV (reference sequence). CDR3 length: 14 amino acids. Here the CDR3 DNA reads TGTGCCAGCAGCTTACGGACAGCCGTCTACGAGCAATACTTC. This codes for CASSLRTAVYEQYF.

About this clonotype: One end of the junction varies from germline; a read error may be responsible. CDR3 DNA: TGCAGTGTTGCGGAGCAGAACTATGGCTACACCTTC. Its translation: CSVAEQNYGYTF. The gene calls are TRBV29-1 and TRBJ1-2; D uncertain. The germline V gene encodes CDR1 SQVTM and CDR2 ANQGSEA. The CDR3 contains 12 residues.

The chain has TRBV6-6 and TRBJ1-3; D call uncertain. The V and J ends lost 2 bases and 6 bases respectively, with 17 bases between them. The CDR3 runs to 16 residues. The germline CDR1 and CDR2 sequences are MNHNY and SVGAGI (reference sequence). DNA of the CDR3: TGTGCCAGCAGTTACCCCCAGGTGGCCTCAGAAAACACCATATATTTT. The encoded protein is CASSYPQVASENTIYF.

This clonotype turned up a few times. Germline is not matched at one junction end, which may reflect a read error. V is TRBV6-1 and J is TRBJ2-1, with D maybe TRBD2 (6 bases). The CDR3 covers 15 residues. Germline CDR1 reads MNHNS; CDR2 reads SASEGT. This CDR3 reads CASSEGLVAYSEQFF. In DNA form, the CDR3 reads TGTGCCAGCAGTGAAGGACTAGTGGCATACAGTGAGCAGTTCTTC.

With respect to this clonotype: A read error may produce the germline difference seen at one junction end. The chain links TRBV4-2 to TRBJ2-1, with 8 bases lining up with TRBD2. The V gene's germline CDR1 is LGHNA and CDR2 YNFKEQ. CDR3 size: 15 residues. CDR3 residues: CASNQEEQREYGQFF. CDR3 coding DNA: TGTGCCAGCAACCAAGAAGAGCAGCGGGAGTACGGGCAGTTCTTC.